The present T cell receptor (beta chain) was sequenced within a study of beta chain features in type 1 diabetes. Study-wide results and limits: A potential influence of HLA type upon TCRB rearrangement remained unresolved herein. Type 1 diabetes patients had VDJ junctions that carried fewer insertions and more deletions. PCR might preferentially amplify shorter templates, equally in patients and controls. In every one of the four CD4+ subsets, TCRB CDR3s were moderately but significantly shorter in Type 1 diabetes patients.

Sorting based on CD45RO/CCR7/CD25/CD127/CD95/CD27 separated CD4+ naive, central memory, regulatory and stem cell-like memory cells. This clone turned up a few times. Its antigen is not identified. The entirety of the isolated RNA underwent reverse transcription, so expressed TCRB transcripts were sequenced. Measured with immunoSEQ multiplex PCR; TCRdb has only the in-frame clones, and not every one. The sample consists of 350,000 to 450,000 clones, roughly 12% of them appearing once. Germline V gene sequence: CDR1 SGHNT, CDR2 YYREEE (reference sequence). V dropped 0 bases and J dropped 8; count of bases not matched to a gene: 7. This CDR3 spans 17 amino acids.

The chain recombines TRBV5-4 with TRBJ2-1, with 14 bases fitting TRBD2. Material: naive CD4+ T cells from blood. This TCR derives from a woman younger than 35 with type 1 diabetes. The CDR3 coding sequence is TGTGCCAGCAGCTTGGCCCCGACTAGCGGGGGGGCCGATGAGCAGTTCTTC. It encodes CASSLAPTSGGADEQFF.